This entry lists 3 T cell receptor beta chains sequenced from one sample in a study of beta chain features in type 1 diabetes. The entirety of the isolated RNA underwent reverse transcription, so expressed TCRB transcripts were sequenced. The assay was immunoSEQ multiplex PCR, and TCRdb's table has in-frame clones only and misses some. The sample has 200,000 to 250,000 clones; 9.6% are singletons. The sample taken for sequencing was naive CD4+ T cells from blood. The source is a young woman in good health.

This clone came up a few times. The chain employs TRBV6-6 and TRBJ1-4; tentatively, D is TRBD1 (6 bases). The CDR3 length is 14 residues. The germline V and J ends were trimmed by 6 bases and 4 bases, with 12 bases remaining between them. Germline V gene data show CDR1 as MNHNY and CDR2 as SVGAGI (reference sequence). The CDR3 protein is CASRDSGRNEKLFF. CDR3 sequence (DNA): TGTGCCAGCAGGGACAGCGGACGTAATGAAAAACTGTTTTTT.

This sequence joins TRBV7-8 and TRBJ2-2, with D possibly TRBD2 on 6 matching bases. The CDR3 contains 16 residues. Germline V lookup: CDR1 SGHVS, CDR2 FQNEAQ. The V gene lost 7 bases and the J gene lost 2 bases, with 17 bases spanning the gap. This chain's CDR3 is CASTLPRDFNTGELFF. In nucleotides, the CDR3 is TGTGCCAGCACACTACCCCGGGACTTTAACACCGGGGAGCTGTTTTTT.

The sample holds a few counts of this clone. V gene TRBV11-2 combines with J gene TRBJ2-5; perhaps TRBD1 as D (5 bases). The CDR3 length is 14 residues. V lost 5 bases and J 4 bases, leaving 14 bases between the germline ends. Germline V lookup: CDR1 SGHAT, CDR2 FQNNGV. The CDR3 reads CASSTGPGRETQYF. The CDR3 DNA sequence: TGTGCCAGCAGCACAGGTCCGGGTAGAGAGACCCAGTACTTC.